This T cell receptor (beta chain) comes out of a study of shared clonotypes between healthy human individuals (dated by TCRdb to about 2020). Notes on the research overall: A couple of women and a few men aged 18 to 49 years were included in the cohort. For each donor, CD4 naive and CD4 memory were each run on three plates, CD8 naive on two plates, and CD8 memory on one plate. The study deeply sequenced blood TCR repertoires of about 5 healthy adults to estimate repertoire size and the extent of clonotype sharing between individuals. Different laboratories and diverse techniques were used to prepare libraries and sequence TCR repertoires, to increase sequencing depth and limit assay-specific biases. Between about 0.94 and 10 billion PBMCs per donor were obtained by leukapheresis. Here is what the overall study found, with its caveats: Approximately 5% of naive CD4, around 3.6% of naive CD8, roughly 2.4% of memory CD4, and approximately 0.4% of memory CD8 clonotypes were shared across several donors. Naive subsets generally had larger estimated clonotype richness than memory subsets. The small number of donors limited the genetic and exposure-history diversity represented. Even with the large sequencing depth, rarefaction of the sorted-subset datasets indicated that sequencing was incomplete. Compared with non-shared clonotypes, the clonotypes found in all four sorted-subset donors had higher generation probabilities. Sampling was limited to blood, and TCR repertoires in tissue likely differ from TCR repertoires in blood. Pairwise subsampling led to the expectation that sequencing depth would affect the degree of clonotype sharing among donors.

The germline V gene (reference sequence) sets CDR1 to PRHDT and CDR2 to FYEKMQ. CDR3 length: 13 amino acids, cysteine to phenylalanine. Only the CDR3 region is kept as DNA, spanning 39 bases read in frame from base 1. The V end loses 5 bases and the J end loses 7 bases, and a stretch of 14 bases separates them. With regard to this clone: Which antigen it targets is not known. Base qualities are not at hand, and no much larger clone is one base apart.

Using the deep immunoSEQ assay, multiplex PCR amplified TCR CDR3 regions from genomic DNA. For each cell subset, the extracted genomic DNA was distributed evenly across all wells of several immunoSEQ 96-well plates, and each plate served as one replicate. For sorted subsets, each replicate PCR was loaded with about 0.2 ug genomic DNA, equivalent to roughly 30,000 T cell genomes. Purified libraries were quantified with a Qubit 3.0 fluorometer, sized on a Bioanalyzer 2100, and re-quantified with the KAPA Library Quantification kit. A separate single-read 150-cycle Illumina NextSeq 550 flow cell was used to sequence each immunoSEQ 96-well plate. Per the authors' processing: The immunoSEQ output contained only junctional sequences without quality scores, so filtering could not match that applied to full-length reads. To assign V/J genes and CDR3, sequences were annotated against IMGT germline references using PyIR, a Python wrapper for IgBLAST v1.9. Any read was removed if the V/J assignment was weak (E-value above 1e-6), the CDR3 was missing, or the read contained stop codons, out-of-frame junctions, or ambiguous translated residues. V3J clonotypes were defined as sequences sharing an identical inferred V gene, J gene, and CDR3 amino acid sequence. The percentage overlap between two repertoires was calculated by dividing the number of shared unique clonotypes by the size of the smaller repertoire. RTK rarefaction, the Chao1 estimator, and Recon v2.1 estimates of unobserved clonotypes were used to assess repertoire richness. Generation probabilities were computed with OLGA for all TCRbeta clonotypes obtained by the gDNA method from a few donors. Not all clones reach the TCRdb copy of this immuneACCESS table, which keeps in-frame sequences only. Checked studies attribute under half of the gap to unresolved V genes and leave the rest unexplained. That table gives V, J and clone size, and the DNA gave D and trimming. The sample table lists around 700,000 clones, about 92% of them with a count of one. About 24% of the sample is taken by the ten largest.

For the CD8 naive samples, CD45RO-negative cells were positively selected for CCR7, yielding a CD45RA+CCR7+ population from which TemRA cells were excluded. The donors were healthy, HIV-negative adults with no recently reported acute infections or vaccinations. Every donor was a Caucasian adult living in Nashville, Tennessee, USA. After blood collection by leukapheresis, PBMCs were isolated using Ficoll-Histopaque density gradient centrifugation and then cryopreserved in the vapor phase of liquid nitrogen. Analytical flow cytometry was used to check the purity and quantity of every magnetically sorted T cell population. Genomic DNA was isolated from every sorted fraction and measured by UV absorbance on a Nanodrop 2000c.

This sequence originates from a man aged 25-45 years in good health. The rearrangement combines TRBV13 with TRBJ1-1; the D gene cannot be resolved reliably. Material for sequencing was naive CD8+ T cells sorted from blood. The sample's cell subset or site label, decoded: CD45RA+CCR7+. Here the CDR3 is given as CASSPGPSLEAFF. The nucleotide sequence reads TGTGCCAGCAGCCCCGGGCCCTCGCTTGAAGCTTTCTTT.